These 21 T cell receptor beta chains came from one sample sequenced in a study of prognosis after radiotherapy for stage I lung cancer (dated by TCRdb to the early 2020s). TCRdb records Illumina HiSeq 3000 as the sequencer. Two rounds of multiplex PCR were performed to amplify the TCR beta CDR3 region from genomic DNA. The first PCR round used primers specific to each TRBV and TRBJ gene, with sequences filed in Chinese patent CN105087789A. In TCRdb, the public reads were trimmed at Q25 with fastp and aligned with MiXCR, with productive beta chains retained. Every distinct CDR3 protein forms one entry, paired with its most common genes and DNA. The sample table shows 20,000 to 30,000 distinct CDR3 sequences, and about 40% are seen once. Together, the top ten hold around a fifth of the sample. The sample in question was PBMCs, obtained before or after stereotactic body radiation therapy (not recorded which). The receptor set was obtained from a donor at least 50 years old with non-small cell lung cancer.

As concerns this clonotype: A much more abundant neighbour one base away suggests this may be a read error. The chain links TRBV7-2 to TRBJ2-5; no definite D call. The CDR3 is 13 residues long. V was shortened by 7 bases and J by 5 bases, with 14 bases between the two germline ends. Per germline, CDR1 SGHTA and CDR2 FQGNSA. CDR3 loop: CASNRFGSETQYF. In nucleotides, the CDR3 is TGTGCCAGCAATCGTTTCGGTTCGGAGACCCAGTACTTC.

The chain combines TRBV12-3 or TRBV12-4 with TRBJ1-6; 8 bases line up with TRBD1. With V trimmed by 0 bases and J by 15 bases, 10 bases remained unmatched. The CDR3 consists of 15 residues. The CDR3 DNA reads TGTGCCAGCAGTTTAGCGGCAGGGGGCACTCCACACCTCCACTTT. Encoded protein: CASSLAAGGTPHLHF.

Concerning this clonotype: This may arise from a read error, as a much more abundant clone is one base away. The DNA for the CDR3 is TGCGCCAGCAGCGATGGACAGGTCAAAGAGACCCAGTACTTC. This codes for CASSDGQVKETQYF. The chain is built from TRBV10-2 and TRBJ2-1; TRBD1 matches 7 bases. The last part of the DNA fits TRBJ2-5 better; the J call may be wrong. Looked up from germline, CDR1 is WSHSY and CDR2 is SAAADI. The CDR3 covers 14 residues.

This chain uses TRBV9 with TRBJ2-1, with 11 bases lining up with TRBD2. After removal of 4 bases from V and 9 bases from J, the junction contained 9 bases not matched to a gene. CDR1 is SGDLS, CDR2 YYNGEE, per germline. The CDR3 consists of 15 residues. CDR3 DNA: TGTGCCAGCAGCAAGACTAGCGGGAACCCAACTGAGCAGTTCTTC. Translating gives CASSKTSGNPTEQFF.

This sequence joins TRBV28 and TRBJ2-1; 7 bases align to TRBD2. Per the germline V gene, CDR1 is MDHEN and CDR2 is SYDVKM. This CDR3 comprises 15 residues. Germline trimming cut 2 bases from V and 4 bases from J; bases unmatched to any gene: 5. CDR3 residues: CASSLAGDTYNEQFF. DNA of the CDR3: TGTGCCAGCAGTTTAGCGGGAGACACTTACAATGAGCAGTTCTTC.

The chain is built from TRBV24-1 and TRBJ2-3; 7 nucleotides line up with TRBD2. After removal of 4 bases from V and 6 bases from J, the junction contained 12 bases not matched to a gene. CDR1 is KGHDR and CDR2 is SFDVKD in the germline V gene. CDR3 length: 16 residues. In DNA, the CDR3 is TGTGCCACCAGTGACAAGTCTGGGGGGGGACCTGATACGCAGTATTTT. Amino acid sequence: CATSDKSGGGPDTQYF.

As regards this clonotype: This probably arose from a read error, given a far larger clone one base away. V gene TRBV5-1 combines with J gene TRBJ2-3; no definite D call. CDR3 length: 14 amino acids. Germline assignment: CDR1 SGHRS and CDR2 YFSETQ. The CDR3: CASSRYLGTDTQYF. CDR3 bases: TGTGCCAGCAGTCGGTACCTGGGCACAGATACGCAGTATTTT.

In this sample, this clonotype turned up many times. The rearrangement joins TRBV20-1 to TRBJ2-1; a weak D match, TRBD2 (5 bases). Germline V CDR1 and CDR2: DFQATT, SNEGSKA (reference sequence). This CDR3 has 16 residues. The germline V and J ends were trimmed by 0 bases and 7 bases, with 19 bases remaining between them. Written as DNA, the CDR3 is TGCAGTGCTAGAGATAGAAGGAGCGGCCCTAGTAATGAGCAGTTCTTC. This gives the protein CSARDRRSGPSNEQFF.

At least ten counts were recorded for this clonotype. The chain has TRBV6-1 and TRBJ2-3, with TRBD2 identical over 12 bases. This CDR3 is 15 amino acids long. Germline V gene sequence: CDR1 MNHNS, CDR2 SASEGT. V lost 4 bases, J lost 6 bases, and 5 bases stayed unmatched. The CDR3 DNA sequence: TGTGCCAGCAGTGGCCTAGCGGGAGGGCCGGATACGCAGTATTTT. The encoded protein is CASSGLAGGPDTQYF.

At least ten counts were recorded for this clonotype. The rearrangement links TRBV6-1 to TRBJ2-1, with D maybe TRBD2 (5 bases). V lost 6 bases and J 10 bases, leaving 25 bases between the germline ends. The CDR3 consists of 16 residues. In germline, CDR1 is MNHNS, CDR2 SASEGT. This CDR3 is CASSLKISGIYGEQFF. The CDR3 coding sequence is TGTGCCAGCAGCCTTAAGATCAGCGGAATCTATGGCGAGCAGTTCTTC.

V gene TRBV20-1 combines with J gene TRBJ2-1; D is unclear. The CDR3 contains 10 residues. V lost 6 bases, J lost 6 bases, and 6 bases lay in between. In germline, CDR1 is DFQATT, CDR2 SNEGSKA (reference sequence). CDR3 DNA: TGCAGTGCCCGGAGCAATGAGCAGTTCTTC. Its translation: CSARSNEQFF.

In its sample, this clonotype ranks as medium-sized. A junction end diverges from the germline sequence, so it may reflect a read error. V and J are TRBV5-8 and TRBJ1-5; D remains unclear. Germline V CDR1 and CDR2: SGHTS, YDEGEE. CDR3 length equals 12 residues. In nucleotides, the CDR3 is TGTGCCAGCAGCTTGACTAGGGCTACCTCCTATTTT. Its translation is CASSLTRATSYF. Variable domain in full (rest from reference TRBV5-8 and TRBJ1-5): EAGVTQSPTHLIKTRGQQATLRCSPISGHTSVYWYQQALGLGLQFLLWYDEGEERNRGNFPPRFSGRQFPNYSSELNVNALELEDSALYLCASSLTRATSYFGDGTRLSIL.

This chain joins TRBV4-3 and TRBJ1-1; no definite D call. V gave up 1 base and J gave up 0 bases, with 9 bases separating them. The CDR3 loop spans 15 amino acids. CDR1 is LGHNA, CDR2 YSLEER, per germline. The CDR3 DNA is TGCGCCAGCAGCCAAGTCGTCTATATGAACACTGAAGCTTTCTTT. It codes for CASSQVVYMNTEAFF.

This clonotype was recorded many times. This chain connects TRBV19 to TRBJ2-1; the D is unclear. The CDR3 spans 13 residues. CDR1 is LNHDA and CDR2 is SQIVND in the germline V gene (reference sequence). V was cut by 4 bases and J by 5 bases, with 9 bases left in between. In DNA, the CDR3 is TGTGCCAGTAGTACATGGCACCACAATGAGCAGTTCTTC. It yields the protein CASSTWHHNEQFF.

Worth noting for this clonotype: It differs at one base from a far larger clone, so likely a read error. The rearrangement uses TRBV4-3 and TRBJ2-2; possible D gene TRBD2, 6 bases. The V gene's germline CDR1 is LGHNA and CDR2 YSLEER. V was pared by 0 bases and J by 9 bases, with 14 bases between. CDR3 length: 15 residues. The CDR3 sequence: CASSQDCLRGWELFF. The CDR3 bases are TGCGCCAGCAGCCAAGATTGCCTCCGGGGGTGGGAGCTGTTTTTT.

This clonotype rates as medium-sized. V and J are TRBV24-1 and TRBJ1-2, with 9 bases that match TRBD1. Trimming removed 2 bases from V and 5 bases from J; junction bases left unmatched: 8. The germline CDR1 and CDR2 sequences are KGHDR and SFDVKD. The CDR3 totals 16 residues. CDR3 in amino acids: CATSDSYRGLGYGYTF. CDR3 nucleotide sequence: TGTGCCACCAGTGATTCCTACAGGGGGCTGGGTTATGGCTACACCTTC.

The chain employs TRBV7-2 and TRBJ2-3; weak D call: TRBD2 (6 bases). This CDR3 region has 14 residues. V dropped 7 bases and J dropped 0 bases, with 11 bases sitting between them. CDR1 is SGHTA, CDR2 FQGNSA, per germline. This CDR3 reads CASTPGTSTDTQYF. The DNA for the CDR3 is TGTGCCAGCACCCCAGGGACTAGCACAGATACGCAGTATTTT.

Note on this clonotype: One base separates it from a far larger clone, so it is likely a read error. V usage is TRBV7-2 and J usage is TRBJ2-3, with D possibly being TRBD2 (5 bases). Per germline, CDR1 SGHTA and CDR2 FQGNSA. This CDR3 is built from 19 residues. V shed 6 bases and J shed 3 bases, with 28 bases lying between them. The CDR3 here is CASSTPIDGRGWRTDTQYF. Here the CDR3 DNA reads TGTGCCAGCAGTACACCAATTGATGGACGTGGTTGGAGGACAGATACGCAGTATTTT.

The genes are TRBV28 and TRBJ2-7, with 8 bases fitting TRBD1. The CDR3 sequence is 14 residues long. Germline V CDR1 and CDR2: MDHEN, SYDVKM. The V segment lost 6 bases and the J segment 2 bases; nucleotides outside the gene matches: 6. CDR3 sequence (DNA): TGTGCCAGCAGAACGACAGGGGCCGCCTACGAGCAGTACTTC. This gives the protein CASRTTGAAYEQYF.

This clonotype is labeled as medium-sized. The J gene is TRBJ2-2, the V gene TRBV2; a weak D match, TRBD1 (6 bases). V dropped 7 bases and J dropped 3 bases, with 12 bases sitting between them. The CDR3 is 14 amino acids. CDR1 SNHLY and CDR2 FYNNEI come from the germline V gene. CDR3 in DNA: TGTGCCAGCATTCGGGGACACCACACCGGGGAGCTGTTTTTT. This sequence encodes CASIRGHHTGELFF. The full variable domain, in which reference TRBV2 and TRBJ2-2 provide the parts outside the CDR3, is EPEVTQTPSHQVTQMGQEVILRCVPISNHLYFYWYRQILGQKVEFLVSFYNNEISEKSEIFDDQFSVERPDGSNFTLKIRSTKLEDSAMYFCASIRGHHTGELFFGEGSRLTVL.

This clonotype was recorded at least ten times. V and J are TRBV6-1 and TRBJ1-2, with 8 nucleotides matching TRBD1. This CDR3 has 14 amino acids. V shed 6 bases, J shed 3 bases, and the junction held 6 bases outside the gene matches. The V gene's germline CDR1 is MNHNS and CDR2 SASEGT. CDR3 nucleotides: TGTGCCAGCAGAGACAGGGGCGGACACTATGGCTACACCTTC. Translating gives CASRDRGGHYGYTF.